This T cell receptor beta chain was profiled in a study of T cells after yellow fever vaccination. A process of 5'RACE template switching, which added a universal primer site and UMIs, was used to make TCR cDNA. TCRdb re-called the 5' RACE reads with MiXCR, one entry per CDR3 protein. The data contain roughly 310,000 distinct CDR3 sequences, less than 4.5% of them singletons. Study outcomes and limitations: Clonotype sharing between CD4 and CD8 compartments was small. Boosting was followed by the reappearance of most primary-vaccination clones (approximately 97% CD4, 85% to 90% CD8). The secondary response showed a weaker magnitude and a faster peak, day 5 versus 15.

The CDR3 consists of 13 residues. The ends were cut back, 2 bases at V and 3 bases at J, with 7 bases in the middle. Germline CDR1 reads DFQATT; CDR2 reads SNEGSKA (reference sequence). This clonotype was detected many times. The antigen is undetermined. The rearrangement joins TRBV20-1 to TRBJ2-2; the D gene is possibly TRBD1 (5 bases). This TCR came from a man between 18 and 29 years old who received the YFV17D yellow fever vaccine. This sample comprised PBMCs, obtained on the day of the yellow fever booster vaccination. As DNA, the CDR3 is TGCAGTGCTAGAAAAGGGGACACCGGGGAGCTGTTTTTT. This codes for CSARKGDTGELFF.